The rows below give T cell receptor beta chains drawn from one sample of a study of CD8 T cells in ankylosing spondylitis. TCRdb recomputed calls from the 5' RACE reads with MiXCR, one row per CDR3 protein. The sample has about 160,000 distinct CDR3 sequences; under 55% are singletons. The sequenced material came from synovial fluid, either unsorted or a sorted T cell fraction (not recorded which). These receptors were obtained from a male donor with ankylosing spondylitis. The CDR3 runs from the conserved cysteine through the conserved F or W. D genes are given only for firm matches. The size entry is marked missing in some rows and otherwise reads once, few, many or a size class.

-	few	TRBV12-3/TRBV12-4	TRBJ1-1	CASSLGWAQDTEAFF	TGTGCCAGCAGTTTAGGTTGGGCGCAGGACACTGAAGCTTTCTTT
-	few	TRBV30	TRBJ2-1	CAWSPRDFDYNEQFF	TGTGCCTGGAGTCCCCGGGACTTCGACTACAATGAGCAGTTCTTC
TRBD2	few	TRBV4-1	TRBJ2-7	CASSQEGSGEAHYEQYF	TGCGCCAGCAGCCAAGAGGGTAGCGGGGAAGCTCATTACGAGCAGTACTTC
-	few	TRBV20-1	TRBJ2-1	CSARDLGGARYGNEQFF	TGCAGTGCTAGAGATTTAGGCGGGGCCCGGTACGGCAATGAGCAGTTCTTC
TRBD2	few	TRBV29-1	TRBJ2-1	CRASGTYNEQFF	TGCAGGGCTAGCGGTACTTACAATGAGCAGTTCTTC
TRBD2	-	TRBV28	TRBJ2-3	CASSFRAGVVNTQYF	TGTGCCAGCAGCTTCAGGGCGGGAGTAGTAAATACGCAGTATTTT
-	-	TRBV29-1	TRBJ1-2	CSVTRGREGGYTF	TGCAGCGTCACCCGGGGGCGCGAGGGGGGCTACACCTTC
TRBD1	-	TRBV7-3	TRBJ2-2	CASSSTRQGHNTGELFF	TGTGCCAGCAGCTCGACCAGACAGGGCCATAACACCGGGGAGCTGTTTTTT
TRBD2	once	TRBV6-5	TRBJ2-3	CASSSGTSETDTQYF	TGTGCCAGCAGTTCTGGGACTAGCGAAACAGATACGCAGTATTTT
TRBD2	few	TRBV4-2	TRBJ2-7	CASSQDPKLAGGCEQYF	TGTGCCAGCAGCCAAGATCCCAAACTAGCGGGAGGGTGTGAGCAGTACTTC
-	-	TRBV11-2	TRBJ2-5	CASSPTPPGQETQYF	TGTGCCAGCAGCCCAACCCCCCCCGGCCAAGAGACCCAGTACTTC
TRBD2	-	TRBV6-1	TRBJ2-5	CASKILAGGSETQYF	TGTGCCAGCAAAATACTAGCGGGAGGGTCAGAGACCCAGTACTTC
-	once	TRBV9	TRBJ1-5	CASGFGEGPQHF	TGTGCCAGCGGGTTTGGGGAAGGGCCCCAGCATTTT
TRBD1	-	TRBV7-9	TRBJ1-4	CASRTGFHEKLFF	TGTGCCAGCAGGACAGGGTTTCATGAAAAACTGTTTTTT
-	-	TRBV12-3/TRBV12-4	TRBJ2-3	CASSHPPATQYTDTQYF	TGTGCCAGCAGCCACCCTCCAGCAACCCAGTACACAGATACGCAGTATTTT
-	-	TRBV12-3/TRBV12-4	TRBJ1-2	CASSLRGALNGYTF	TGTGCCAGCAGTTTACGGGGGGCCCTAAATGGCTACACCTTC
TRBD1	-	TRBV28	TRBJ1-1	CASSLGWDRVAEAFF	TGTGCCAGCAGTTTAGGCTGGGACAGGGTCGCTGAAGCTTTCTTT
TRBD1	-	TRBV5-1	TRBJ1-2	CASSLVGRGLVYTF	TGCGCCAGCAGCTTGGTTGGCAGGGGGCTGGTCTACACCTTC
TRBD1	-	TRBV4-1	TRBJ2-7	CASSPPGDRGRSNDEQYF	TGCGCCAGCAGCCCTCCTGGGGACAGGGGCCGATCTAACGACGAGCAGTACTTC
TRBD2	few	TRBV7-8	TRBJ2-1	CASSYHSRGLADNEQFF	TGTGCCAGCAGCTACCACTCCCGCGGACTAGCGGACAATGAGCAGTTCTTC
TRBD1	once	TRBV7-9	TRBJ2-7	CASSIGDRTLYEQYF	TGTGCCAGCAGCATAGGGGACAGGACTCTCTACGAGCAGTACTTC
TRBD2	-	TRBV27	TRBJ2-3	CASRLADTWVDTQYF	TGTGCCAGCCGACTAGCGGACACCTGGGTAGATACGCAGTATTTT
TRBD2	-	TRBV12-3/TRBV12-4	TRBJ2-5	CASSPPLGRAWEETQYF	TGTGCCAGCAGTCCACCGCTTGGGAGGGCATGGGAAGAGACCCAGTACTTC
-	-	TRBV19	TRBJ1-1	CASRVRPMNTEAFF	TGTGCCAGTAGGGTAAGACCCATGAACACTGAAGCTTTCTTT
-	few	TRBV6-2/TRBV6-3	TRBJ2-1	CASSTYNEQFF	TGTGCCAGCAGCACCTACAATGAGCAGTTCTTC
-	few	TRBV4-1	TRBJ2-7	CASSPGEPYRVEDYEQYF	TGCGCCAGCAGCCCGGGTGAACCTTACAGGGTAGAGGACTACGAGCAGTACTTC
-	-	TRBV7-9	TRBJ2-5	CASSLVLIETQYF	TGTGCCAGCAGCTTAGTACTCATAGAGACCCAGTACTTC
TRBD1	many	TRBV20-1	TRBJ1-1	CSARVGTGHTEAFF	TGCAGTGCTAGAGTCGGGACAGGGCACACTGAAGCTTTCTTT
TRBD1	-	TRBV10-3	TRBJ2-7	CAISVRPGTASYEQYF	TGTGCCATCAGTGTCCGCCCGGGGACAGCTTCCTACGAGCAGTACTTC
-	many	TRBV6-2/TRBV6-3	TRBJ2-1	CASSYGLEMNEQFF	TGTGCCAGCAGTTACGGGCTAGAAATGAATGAGCAGTTCTTC
-	few	TRBV27	TRBJ2-1	CASSFPGLINEQFF	TGTGCCAGCTCTTTCCCGGGGCTAATTAATGAGCAGTTCTTC
-	-	TRBV4-2	TRBJ1-3	CASSQGLSSGNTIYF	TGTGCCAGCAGCCAAGGACTGAGCTCTGGAAACACCATATATTTT
TRBD1	-	TRBV5-1	TRBJ1-6	CASSLGTGDSVNSPLHF	TGCGCCAGCAGCTTGGGTACAGGGGATTCCGTTAATTCACCCCTCCACTTT
TRBD1	-	TRBV25-1	TRBJ1-6	CASRAETGEGYNSPLHF	TGTGCCAGCAGGGCTGAAACAGGGGAGGGGTATAATTCACCCCTCCACTTT
-	-	TRBV18	TRBJ2-1	CASSPGAEEGNEQFF	TGTGCCAGCTCACCCGGGGCAGAGGAGGGGAATGAGCAGTTCTTC
-	-	TRBV11-3	TRBJ2-6	CASSLFVGVGANVLTF	TGTGCCAGCAGCTTGTTTGTGGGAGTTGGGGCCAACGTCCTGACTTTC
-	-	TRBV15	TRBJ2-7	CATSRILYYEQYF	TGTGCCACCAGCAGGATACTCTACTACGAGCAGTACTTC
TRBD1	few	TRBV10-3	TRBJ1-5	CAISEGGTGGGNQPQHF	TGTGCCATCAGTGAGGGGGGGACAGGGGGCGGCAATCAGCCCCAGCATTTT